The clone carrying this TCR beta chain was recorded many times. Authors' analysis steps: Individual samples carried between about 23,224 and 750,000 TCRs, with more than 95,000 as the median. TCRdb re-called the RACE reads through MiXCR, storing one row per CDR3 protein. These V and J calls are TCRdb output, not the study's own analysis. The table has tens of thousands of distinct CDR3 sequences, 9.4% seen once. The time point: pre-sensitization, week 0. The sample's treatment: therapeutic diphenylcyclopropenone sensitization with weekly scalp DPC. The record originates from a study of human T cells and chemical hapten exposure. Study-wide context: An approximately 2 cm by approximately 2 cm inner upper arm patch received 2% DPC for sensitization.

CDR3 length: 13 residues. With 3 bases clipped from V and 4 bases from J, the junction kept 3 bases outside the gene matches. Germline CDR1 reads SGHKS; CDR2 reads YYEKEE (reference sequence). The receptor comes from a middle-aged woman with alopecia areata. Some clones in this sample may be carry-over from other donors' samples. This chain connects TRBV5-5 to TRBJ1-1; TRBD1 agrees at 7 bases. The sample was whole blood, taken in connection with sensitization to the hapten diphenylcyclopropenone (DPC). The CDR3 spells CASSYGTVTEAFF. The CDR3 nucleotides are TGTGCCAGCAGCTATGGGACAGTCACTGAAGCTTTCTTT. The variable domain in full, completed from reference TRBV5-5 and TRBJ1-1, reads DAGVTQSPTHLIKTRGQQVTLRCSPISGHKSVSWYQQVLGQGPQFIFQYYEKEERGRGNFPDRFSARQFPNYSSELNVNALLLGDSALYLCASSYGTVTEAFFGQGTRLTVV.